The source of this T cell receptor beta chain is a study of OX40 agonist ivuxolimab in advanced cancers. Whole-study context: Averaging about 60 years in age, with a range of roughly 20 to 90, the cohort was approximately 87% male. Two patients with cutaneous melanoma and one with hepatocellular carcinoma, three in total, showed partial responses.

The junction had 7 bases not matched to a gene; V was cut back by 9 bases and J by 3 bases. CDR3 length: 15 amino acids. Per the germline V gene, CDR1 is KGHSH and CDR2 is LQKENI. Assay used: immunoSEQ multiplex PCR; TCRdb lists only in-frame clones, some missing. Of about 90,000 clones listed, approximately 90% are singletons. Here the sequenced sample was CD4+ or CD8+ T cells sorted from blood, taken in a trial of the OX40 agonist ivuxolimab. The gene calls are TRBV18 and TRBJ2-7, with 14 bases matching TRBD2. The origin of this receptor is an adult with an advanced solid tumor such as melanoma, head and neck, liver or kidney cancer. CDR3 in DNA: TGTGCCAGTTCCCAGACTAGCGGGGGGGGCTACGAGCAGTACTTC. Its protein is CASSQTSGGGYEQYF. Filled out from reference TRBV18 and TRBJ2-7, the complete variable domain reads NAGVMQNPRHLVRRRGQEARLRCSPMKGHSHVYWYRQLPEEGLKFMVYLQKENIIDESGMPKERFSAEFPKEGPSILRIQQVVRGDSAAYFCASSQTSGGGYEQYFGPGTRLTVT.